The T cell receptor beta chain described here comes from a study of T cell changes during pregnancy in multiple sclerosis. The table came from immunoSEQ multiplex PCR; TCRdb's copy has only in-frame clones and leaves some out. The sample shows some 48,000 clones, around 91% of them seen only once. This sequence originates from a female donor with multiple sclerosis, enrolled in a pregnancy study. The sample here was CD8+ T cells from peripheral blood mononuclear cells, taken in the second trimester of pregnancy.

The CDR3, as DNA: TGTGCCAGCAGCACGACACGCGGGGGGCCTACCACAGATACGCAGTATTTT. Amino acids: CASSTTRGGPTTDTQYF. The chain couples TRBV13 to TRBJ2-3; 8 bases are shared with TRBD2. The CDR3 totals 17 residues. The ends lost 5 bases at V and 2 bases at J; junction bases unmatched: 12. The V gene's germline CDR1 is PRHDT and CDR2 FYEKMQ (reference sequence).